One sample yielded the 20 T cell receptor beta chains listed below, sequenced in a study of beta chain features in type 1 diabetes. General study points: All four CD4+ subsets from Type 1 diabetes patients carried moderately but significantly shorter TCRB CDR3s.

The antigens these receptors bind are not known. Expressed TCRB transcripts were sequenced because the isolated RNA had all been reverse transcribed beforehand. Sequencing was performed with immunoSEQ multiplex PCR; in TCRdb, only in-frame clones are kept and a portion is missing. The data contain fewer than 350,000 clones, roughly 15% of them singletons. Sequencing was performed on naive CD4+ T cells from blood. These receptors were obtained from a young man with type 1 diabetes.

In DNA form, the CDR3 reads TGCGCCAGCAGCCAAGCGGGAACAGCTAACTATGGCTACACCTTC. Amino acid sequence: CASSQAGTANYGYTF. The chain is built from TRBV4-3 and TRBJ1-2; D gene ambiguous. The CDR3 is 15 amino acids. Germline assignment: CDR1 LGHNA and CDR2 YSLEER. V was clipped by 1 base and J by 0 bases, with 9 bases between them.

Only a few counts were recorded for this clone. The rearrangement joins TRBV5-1 to TRBJ2-2, with no clear D. The germline gives CDR1 SGHRS, CDR2 YFSETQ. The V end lost 6 bases, the J end lost 1 base, and 13 bases lay between the germline ends. The CDR3 length is 15 residues. CDR3 in DNA: TGCGCCAGCACCCTCCATCGCGGGAACACCGGGGAGCTGTTTTTT. Encoded protein: CASTLHRGNTGELFF.

This clone has only a few counts. This chain links TRBV7-7 with TRBJ2-3; 8 positions match TRBD2. Germline CDR1 is SSHAT and CDR2 is FNYEAQ (reference sequence). The V gene end was trimmed by 2 bases and the J gene end by 1 base; junction bases not matched to a gene: 2. This CDR3 comprises 15 residues. The CDR3 DNA reads TGTGCCAGCAGCTTAACCGGGGGGGGCACAGATACGCAGTATTTT. It is translated as CASSLTGGGTDTQYF.

The chain recombines TRBV5-6 with TRBJ2-3; 11 bases fit TRBD1. Germline values: CDR1 SGHDT, CDR2 YYEEEE. This CDR3 is 16 amino acids long. J was trimmed by 6 bases and V by 6 bases; bases with no gene match: 12. The CDR3: CASNPDRGRMPDTQYF. In nucleotides, the CDR3 is TGTGCCAGCAACCCGGACAGGGGGCGAATGCCTGATACGCAGTATTTT.

The J gene is TRBJ2-2, the V gene TRBV30; D perhaps matches TRBD2 (6 bases). With 5 bases removed from V and 9 bases from J, the gap between germline ends came to 19 bases. This CDR3 region has 14 residues. Per the germline V gene, CDR1 is GTSNPN and CDR2 is SVGIG (reference sequence). The CDR3, as DNA: TGTGCCTGGGGACCGGGACTTTTGGTCCGGGAGCTGTTTTTT. Translated: CAWGPGLLVRELFF.

The CDR3 is CASSPTGTNEKLFF. The CDR3 DNA reads as TGCGCCAGCAGCCCTACAGGGACCAATGAAAAACTGTTTTTT. The chain carries TRBV5-1 and TRBJ1-4; D is possibly TRBD1 (6 bases). The CDR3 is made up of 14 amino acids. Germline V CDR1 and CDR2: SGHRS, YFSETQ. Trimming took 4 bases from V and 5 from J, leaving 12 bases between them.

This clone was observed a few times. This sequence joins TRBV18 and TRBJ2-1; 8 bases are shared with TRBD1. CDR3 size: 18 residues. Unmatched junction bases numbered 12, after V lost 3 bases and J lost 2 bases. Germline assignment: CDR1 KGHSH and CDR2 LQKENI. The CDR3, as DNA: TGTGCCAGCTCACCGGACAGGGCGGGGCGGGAACCCTACAATGAGCAGTTCTTC. Its translation: CASSPDRAGREPYNEQFF.

The J gene is TRBJ1-1, the V gene TRBV6-5; D remains ambiguous. The germline V gene encodes CDR1 MNHEY and CDR2 SVGAGI. Trimming shortened V by 6 bases and J by 1 base, and 9 bases separated the two germline ends. The CDR3 has 13 residues. Here the CDR3 DNA reads TGTGCCAGCAGCTATAGACAGAACACTGAAGCTTTCTTT. Translating it yields CASSYRQNTEAFF.

This clone was recorded a few times. This rearrangement joins TRBV5-1 to TRBJ2-3, with 13 positions matching TRBD2. There are 17 residues in the CDR3. Germline CDR1 and CDR2: SGHRS and YFSETQ. The V and J ends lost 4 bases and 1 base, in that order; junction bases with no gene match: 6. CDR3 nucleotide sequence: TGCGCCAGCAGCCGCTGGACTAGCGGGAGCCGCACAGATACGCAGTATTTT. Residues: CASSRWTSGSRTDTQYF.

This clone was counted only a few times. The gene calls are TRBV4-3 and TRBJ2-3; D call uncertain. The germline V gene encodes CDR1 LGHNA and CDR2 YSLEER. V lost 3 bases and J 2 bases, leaving 12 bases between the germline ends. The CDR3 runs 15 residues. CDR3 amino acids: CASSHDGGTTDTQYF. In DNA form, the CDR3 reads TGCGCCAGCAGCCATGATGGCGGTACCACAGATACGCAGTATTTT.

V and J are TRBV7-9 and TRBJ1-2; the match to TRBD1 covers 9 bases. V lost 5 bases, J lost 4 bases, and 5 bases stayed unmatched. The germline V gene encodes CDR1 SEHNR and CDR2 FQNEAQ (reference sequence). This CDR3 has 14 residues. DNA of the CDR3: TGTGCCAGCAGCCCGAAGGGACAGGGCTATGGCTACACCTTC. Its translation is CASSPKGQGYGYTF. Full variable domain (outside the CDR3, taken from reference TRBV7-9 and TRBJ1-2): DTGVSQNPRHKITKRGQNVTFRCDPISEHNRLYWYRQTLGQGPEFLTYFQNEAQLEKSRLLSDRFSAERPKGSFSTLEIQRTEQGDSAMYLCASSPKGQGYGYTFGSGTRLTVV.

This clone has just a few counts. The J gene is TRBJ1-5, the V gene TRBV18; the match to TRBD1 covers 7 bases. In germline, CDR1 is KGHSH, CDR2 LQKENI. V was clipped by 3 bases and J by 1 base; unmatched bases: 0. The CDR3 totals 14 residues. The CDR3 DNA reads TGTGCCAGCTCACCGGGACAGAGCAATCAGCCCCAGCATTTT. It is translated as CASSPGQSNQPQHF.

This clone appeared a few times. The chain recombines TRBV7-9 with TRBJ2-7, with a possible D match to TRBD2 (6 bases). The length of the CDR3 is 14 residues. CDR1 is SEHNR and CDR2 is FQNEAQ in the germline V gene (reference sequence). Deletions cut 5 bases from V and 2 bases from J, with 13 bases between. The CDR3 here is CASSSLGTPYEQYF. CDR3 DNA sequence: TGTGCCAGCAGCAGCCTCGGGACTCCCTACGAGCAGTACTTC.

The table lists this clone with a few counts. The gene calls are TRBV7-9 and TRBJ2-5, with a tentative D call TRBD2 (6 bases). V lost 8 bases, J lost 5 bases, and 9 bases lay in between. The CDR3 covers 11 residues. Looked up from germline, CDR1 is SEHNR and CDR2 is FQNEAQ (reference sequence). The CDR3 loop is CASEEGETQYF. Here the CDR3 DNA reads TGTGCCAGCGAGGAGGGGGAGACCCAGTACTTC. Full variable domain (rest looked up from reference TRBV7-9 and TRBJ2-5): DTGVSQNPRHKITKRGQNVTFRCDPISEHNRLYWYRQTLGQGPEFLTYFQNEAQLEKSRLLSDRFSAERPKGSFSTLEIQRTEQGDSAMYLCASEEGETQYFGPGTRLLVL.

This clone was counted only a few times. This rearrangement joins TRBV30 to TRBJ2-3; the D gene is possibly TRBD2 (5 bases). V was clipped by 1 base and J by 6 bases, with 14 bases between them. Germline V gene lookup returns CDR1 GTSNPN and CDR2 SVGIG (reference sequence). This CDR3 has 14 amino acids. CDR3 coding DNA: TGTGCCTGGAGTGGCTGGCGGGCCGGGGATACGCAGTATTTT. Translating it yields CAWSGWRAGDTQYF.

V gene TRBV7-9 combines with J gene TRBJ1-5; TRBD1 is a possible D gene (5 bases). CDR3 length equals 15 residues. V lost 4 bases, J lost 4 bases, and 14 bases lay in between. Germline lookup yields CDR1 SEHNR and CDR2 FQNEAQ (reference sequence). CDR3 sequence (DNA): TGTGCCAGCAGCTCAGGGAGGTCGGTGAATCAGCCCCAGCATTTT. Translated, it gives CASSSGRSVNQPQHF.

In this sample, this clone turned up a few times. This chain connects TRBV18 to TRBJ2-5, with a tentative D call TRBD2 (7 bases). V lost 6 bases and J lost 2, with 19 bases in between. CDR3 length: 16 residues. CDR1 is KGHSH and CDR2 is LQKENI in the germline V gene. CDR3 DNA: TGTGCCAGCTCCCTCCGTGGGAGGGGGGGTCAAGAGACCCAGTACTTC. It is translated as CASSLRGRGGQETQYF.

The J gene is TRBJ1-1, the V gene TRBV5-1, with 7 bases identical to TRBD1. The CDR3 loop spans 14 amino acids. Germline loops: CDR1 SGHRS, CDR2 YFSETQ. J was trimmed by 5 bases and V by 0 bases; bases with no gene match: 4. The CDR3 DNA is TGCGCCAGCAGCTTGGATACAGGGGCTACTGAAGCTTTCTTT. This encodes CASSLDTGATEAFF.

This clone was observed a few times. The chain carries TRBV7-2 and TRBJ2-5, with D possibly matching TRBD2 (6 bases). Between the trimmed V and J ends, which lost 5 bases and 1 base, there was a span of 11 bases. This CDR3 contains 14 residues. CDR1 and CDR2 (germline): SGHTA, FQGNSA. The CDR3 nucleotides read TGTGCCAGCAGCATAAGCGGGTCCCAAGAGACCCAGTACTTC. Protein: CASSISGSQETQYF. Full variable domain (missing parts from reference TRBV7-2 and TRBJ2-5): GAGVSQSPSNKVTEKGKDVELRCDPISGHTALYWYRQSLGQGLEFLIYFQGNSAPDKSGLPSDRFSAERTGGSVSTLTIQRTQQEDSAVYLCASSISGSQETQYFGPGTRLLVL.

V gene TRBV6-5 combines with J gene TRBJ1-1, with D hard to call. The CDR3 covers 13 residues. Germline-derived CDR1 and CDR2 are MNHEY and SVGAGI. Trimming shortened V by 2 bases and J by 2 bases, and 6 bases separated the two germline ends. For the CDR3, the DNA is TGTGCCAGCAGTTACGGGCGCAACACTGAAGCTTTCTTT. Translating gives CASSYGRNTEAFF.